One and the same sample provided the 30 T cell receptor beta chains below, sequenced in a study of T cell responses to AZD1222 COVID-19 vaccine. The protocol was immunoSEQ multiplex PCR, while the TCRdb copy is restricted to in-frame clones and leaves out a portion. The sample yields around 220,000 clones, around 94% seen once. The material sequenced was peripheral blood, taken 28 days after the second dose of the MenACWY control vaccine. The receptor source for this set is an adult who received the MenACWY meningococcal vaccine as a control.

V usage is TRBV11-2 and J usage is TRBJ1-1; D may be TRBD1 (6 bases). This CDR3 comprises 15 residues. Germline V gives CDR1 SGHAT, CDR2 FQNNGV. V gave up 4 bases and J gave up 1 base, with 13 bases separating them. Written as DNA, the CDR3 is TGTGCCAGCAGCTCTAGGGCACAGGGGAACACTGAAGCTTTCTTT. It translates to CASSSRAQGNTEAFF.

This rearrangement joins TRBV9 to TRBJ2-2, with TRBD1 as a possible D gene (6 bases). V dropped 3 bases and J dropped 2 bases, with 14 bases sitting between them. The CDR3 is 16 residues long. Germline CDR1 SGDLS, CDR2 YYNGEE. CDR3 DNA: TGTGCCAGCAGCGACCCGAGGACAGCCAACACCGGGGAGCTGTTTTTT. Translating it yields CASSDPRTANTGELFF. The whole variable domain, filled in from reference TRBV9 and TRBJ2-2, reads DSGVTQTPKHLITATGQRVTLRCSPRSGDLSVYWYQQSLDQGLQFLIQYYNGEERAKGNILERFSAQQFPDLHSELNLSSLELGDSALYFCASSDPRTANTGELFFGEGSRLTVL.

V and J are TRBV9 and TRBJ2-7; 8 nucleotides align to TRBD1. This CDR3 spans 13 amino acids. Germline lookup yields CDR1 SGDLS and CDR2 YYNGEE. Trimming at V came to 4 bases and at J to 7 bases, leaving 7 bases not matched to a gene. The CDR3 region is CASSSRTGPEQYF. The CDR3 DNA reads as TGTGCCAGCAGCTCCAGGACAGGGCCGGAGCAGTACTTC.

J is TRBJ2-3 and V is TRBV28, with 9 bases lining up with TRBD2. Germline CDR1 reads MDHEN; CDR2 reads SYDVKM. CDR3 length equals 16 residues. V lost 0 bases to trimming and J lost 1 base; unmatched junction nucleotides: 2. As DNA, the CDR3 is TGTGCCAGCAGTTTATGGCAGCGGGAGGGCACAGATACGCAGTATTTT. Residues: CASSLWQREGTDTQYF.

V gene TRBV6-5 combines with J gene TRBJ1-1, with TRBD1 matching 8 bases. Germline CDR1 reads MNHEY; CDR2 reads SVGAGI. The CDR3 is made up of 14 amino acids. V lost 6 bases and J lost 4; bases outside the gene matches: 7. The CDR3 DNA sequence: TGTGCCAGCAGCGTACCGGGACAGGCCACTGAAGCTTTCTTT. It yields the protein CASSVPGQATEAFF.

On this clone: Distinct nucleotide sequences in the sample also encode this CDR3. The rearrangement joins TRBV28 to TRBJ2-7; tentatively, D is TRBD1 (6 bases). Germline CDR1 and CDR2: MDHEN and SYDVKM. This CDR3 region has 13 residues. The ends were cut back, 2 bases at V and 2 bases at J, with 7 bases in the middle. CDR3 amino acids: CASSLQGTYEQYF. The CDR3 nucleotides read TGTGCCAGCAGTTTACAGGGGACCTACGAGCAGTACTTC.

The V gene is TRBV2, the J gene TRBJ2-7; 8 bases align to TRBD1. The CDR3 has 14 amino acids. Germline CDR1 reads SNHLY; CDR2 reads FYNNEI. J gave up 2 bases and V 2 bases, and 2 bases lay outside the gene matches. The CDR3, as DNA: TGTGCCAGCAGTGAATTGACAGGGGCCTACGAGCAGTACTTC. This translates into CASSELTGAYEQYF.

This clone is large in the sample. This specimen includes other DNA sequences encoding the same CDR3. J is TRBJ2-1 and V is TRBV5-4; tentatively, D is TRBD2 (5 bases). From germline, CDR1 is SGHNT and CDR2 YYREEE (reference sequence). The V and J ends lost 4 bases and 0 bases respectively, with 11 bases between them. This CDR3 comprises 15 residues. The CDR3 loop is CASSLDSRSYNEQFF. The CDR3 bases are TGTGCCAGCAGCCTGGACTCCCGCTCCTACAATGAGCAGTTCTTC.

The chain uses TRBV6-5 and TRBJ2-2; TRBD1 matches 11 bases. This CDR3 contains 15 residues. J lost 7 bases, V lost 7 bases, and 8 bases had no gene match. CDR1 and CDR2 from the germline V gene are MNHEY and SVGAGI. CDR3 DNA: TGTGCCAGCAACAAAGGACAGGGGGCAGACGGGGAGCTGTTTTTT. Residues: CASNKGQGADGELFF.

There are a few counts of this clone. The V gene is TRBV4-1, the J gene TRBJ2-2; D is unclear. Trimming removed 1 base from V and 4 bases from J, with 13 bases in between. Per the germline V gene, CDR1 is MGHRA and CDR2 is YSYEKL. This CDR3 has 16 amino acids. The DNA for the CDR3 is TGCGCCAGCAGCCAAGTCGACATGGGGTTCACCGGGGAGCTGTTTTTT. Amino acid sequence: CASSQVDMGFTGELFF.

The chain joins TRBV3-1 (or the pseudogene TRBV3-2) to TRBJ1-2; 7 bases agree with TRBD1. V lost 2 bases and J lost 2; bases outside the gene matches: 5. CDR1 LGHDT and CDR2 YNNKEL come from the germline V gene (reference sequence). The CDR3 loop spans 15 amino acids. The DNA of the CDR3 is TGTGCCAGCAGCCAACAAGGGGACAGAAACTATGGCTACACCTTC. Protein sequence: CASSQQGDRNYGYTF.

The CDR3 loop reads CASSLDSLFNYGYTF. The CDR3 coding sequence is TGTGCCAGCAGCTTAGACAGCCTCTTTAACTATGGCTACACCTTC. The chain couples TRBV5-4 to TRBJ1-2; D might be TRBD1 (5 bases). Germline V gene lookup returns CDR1 SGHNT and CDR2 YYREEE (reference sequence). The V and J ends lost 2 bases and 1 base respectively, with 12 bases between them. This CDR3 spans 15 amino acids. Supplemented by reference TRBV5-4 and TRBJ1-2, the full variable domain reads ETGVTQSPTHLIKTRGQQVTLRCSSQSGHNTVSWYQQALGQGPQFIFQYYREEENGRGNFPPRFSGLQFPNYSSELNVNALELDDSALYLCASSLDSLFNYGYTFGSGTRLTVV.

The CDR3 DNA is TGTGCCAGCAGTCGAGAGCAGACTAGCGGAACCTACGAGCAGTACTTC. Its translation: CASSREQTSGTYEQYF. V is TRBV4-2 and J is TRBJ2-7, with TRBD2 identical over 9 bases. This CDR3 region has 16 residues. J was trimmed by 2 bases and V by 6 bases; bases with no gene match: 11. Germline V gives CDR1 LGHNA, CDR2 YNFKEQ.

The rearrangement uses TRBV4-1 and TRBJ1-4; perhaps TRBD1 as D (5 bases). Germline lookup yields CDR1 MGHRA and CDR2 YSYEKL. V was pared by 4 bases and J by 6 bases, with 15 bases between. The CDR3 runs 15 residues. This chain's CDR3 is CASSPSGGRDEKLFF. DNA for the CDR3: TGCGCCAGCAGCCCCAGTGGGGGGAGGGATGAAAAACTGTTTTTT.

The chain couples TRBV6-2 or TRBV6-3 to TRBJ1-2; D is undetermined. Trimming removed 5 bases from V and 1 base from J, with 5 bases in between. The CDR3 is 12 residues long. Looked up from germline, CDR1 is MNHEY and CDR2 is SVGEGT. CDR3: CASSHSNYGYTF. Here the CDR3 DNA reads TGTGCCAGCAGTCACAGTAACTATGGCTACACCTTC.

The CDR3 sequence is CASASYEQYF. DNA of the CDR3: TGTGCCAGCGCCTCCTACGAGCAGTACTTC. The V and J genes are TRBV25-1 and TRBJ2-7; no firm D call. Germline values: CDR1 MGHDK, CDR2 SYGVNS. V was pared by 8 bases and J by 0 bases, with 2 bases between. This CDR3 comprises 10 residues.

The J gene is TRBJ1-6, the V gene TRBV10-3, with unresolved D. CDR1 is ENHRY and CDR2 is SYGVKD in the germline V gene. The CDR3 consists of 18 residues. Trimming removed 3 bases at V and 0 bases at J, with 15 bases between. The CDR3 reads CAISEVEAKSSYNSPLHF. The CDR3 DNA follows: TGTGCCATCAGTGAAGTTGAGGCCAAGAGCTCCTATAATTCACCCCTCCACTTT.

V gene TRBV7-9 combines with J gene TRBJ1-1; maybe TRBD1 (6 bases). The CDR3 covers 13 residues. Per the germline V gene, CDR1 is SEHNR and CDR2 is FQNEAQ (reference sequence). The V gene lost 4 bases and the J gene lost 8 bases, with 14 bases spanning the gap. The DNA of the CDR3 is TGTGCCAGCAGCTCTACAGGGTCTGCAGAAGCTTTCTTT. This encodes CASSSTGSAEAFF.

The gene calls are TRBV28 and TRBJ2-6; weak D call: TRBD1 (6 bases). In germline, CDR1 is MDHEN, CDR2 SYDVKM. CDR3 length: 16 residues. V lost 8 bases to trimming and J lost 0 bases, with 14 bases between them. CDR3 in DNA: TGTGCCAGCTTCGGGACATATCCCTCTGGGGCCAACGTCCTGACTTTC. Protein sequence: CASFGTYPSGANVLTF.

In its sample, this clone was seen once. The CDR3 here is CASSYPETDYGYTF. The CDR3 nucleotides are TGTGCCAGCAGTTACCCCGAGACTGACTATGGCTACACCTTC. The gene calls are TRBV6-2 or TRBV6-3 and TRBJ1-2; D is ambiguous. Germline CDR1 is MNHEY and CDR2 is SVGEGT. V shed 2 bases and J shed 3 bases, with 10 bases lying between them. The CDR3 is made up of 14 amino acids.

This rearrangement joins TRBV6-1 to TRBJ1-3; 11 bases line up with TRBD1. The trim removed 4 bases at V and 2 bases at J, leaving 4 bases unmatched. Looked up from germline, CDR1 is MNHNS and CDR2 is SASEGT. The CDR3 covers 16 residues. CDR3 in DNA: TGTGCCAGCAGTGTGGGACAGGGGGTTCCTGGAAACACCATATATTTT. Translation: CASSVGQGVPGNTIYF.

This rearrangement joins TRBV30 to TRBJ1-1; the D is unclear. Germline-derived CDR1 and CDR2 are GTSNPN and SVGIG (reference sequence). The germline V and J ends were trimmed by 1 base and 1 base, with 4 bases remaining between them. The CDR3 covers 12 residues. CDR3 in amino acids: CAWSGPNTEAFF. CDR3 bases: TGTGCCTGGAGTGGCCCGAACACTGAAGCTTTCTTT.

The CDR3 sequence is CAISESDLLGYEQYF. CDR3 DNA: TGTGCCATCAGTGAGTCGGACCTCTTGGGTTACGAGCAGTACTTC. The chain uses TRBV10-3 and TRBJ2-7, with D uncertain. Germline values: CDR1 ENHRY, CDR2 SYGVKD. The CDR3 is made up of 15 amino acids. The V and J ends lost 0 bases and 4 bases respectively, with 13 bases between them.

The chain employs TRBV11-2 and TRBJ1-1, with D perhaps matching TRBD1 (6 bases). The V end was cut by 5 bases, the J end by 11 bases, with 18 bases between. The germline V gene encodes CDR1 SGHAT and CDR2 FQNNGV. CDR3 length equals 13 residues. In nucleotides, the CDR3 is TGTGCCAGCAGCCAAACGAACGGGGGCAGTGCTTTCTTT. This gives the protein CASSQTNGGSAFF.

The V gene is TRBV6-5, the J gene TRBJ2-7; D may be TRBD1 or TRBD2 (7 bases each). V shed 6 bases and J shed 5 bases, with 20 bases lying between them. The germline V gene encodes CDR1 MNHEY and CDR2 SVGAGI. The CDR3 loop spans 15 amino acids. The CDR3 DNA reads TGTGCCAGCAGACACGCAGGGGGGGGTATGGACGAGCAGTACTTC. The encoded protein is CASRHAGGGMDEQYF.

This sequence joins TRBV4-2 and TRBJ1-5, with D hard to call. The germline CDR1 and CDR2 sequences are LGHNA and YNFKEQ. Trimming removed 1 base from V and 0 bases from J, with 7 bases in between. The CDR3 totals 15 residues. CDR3: CASSQGVGSNQPQHF. The CDR3 region has the DNA TGTGCCAGCAGCCAAGGAGTCGGTAGCAATCAGCCCCAGCATTTT.

V and J are TRBV3-1 (or the pseudogene TRBV3-2) and TRBJ1-5; D perhaps matches TRBD1 (5 bases). V lost 8 bases and J lost 5, with 13 bases in between. CDR1 and CDR2 (germline): LGHDT, YNNKEL (reference sequence). The CDR3 length is 13 residues. CDR3 nucleotide sequence: TGTGCCAGCGGTTCTCGGGGGGATCAGCCCCAGCATTTT. Translated, it gives CASGSRGDQPQHF.

This clone showed up just once. The rearrangement uses TRBV19 and TRBJ2-2; 8 positions agree with TRBD1. Germline V gene sequence: CDR1 LNHDA, CDR2 SQIVND (reference sequence). The CDR3 spans 12 residues. The V and J ends lost 11 bases and 5 bases, in that order; junction bases with no gene match: 4. The CDR3 reads CAGQGRTGELFF. Written as DNA, the CDR3 is TGTGCCGGACAGGGCCGGACCGGGGAGCTGTTTTTT.

J is TRBJ1-1 and V is TRBV10-3; the match to TRBD1 covers 8 bases. The CDR3 loop spans 14 amino acids. V lost 6 bases to trimming and J lost 1 base; unmatched junction nucleotides: 4. Germline assignment: CDR1 ENHRY and CDR2 SYGVKD. The CDR3 protein is CAISQGQENTEAFF. Here the CDR3 DNA reads TGTGCCATCAGCCAGGGACAGGAGAACACTGAAGCTTTCTTT.

The chain is built from TRBV27 and TRBJ2-7, with 8 bases fitting TRBD1. CDR1 and CDR2 (germline): MNHEY, SMNVEV (reference sequence). Trimming cost V 1 base and J 2 bases; bases outside gene matches: 7. The CDR3 extends over 16 amino acids. The CDR3 protein is CASSLYRDRPTYEQYF. Written as DNA, the CDR3 is TGTGCCAGCAGTTTATATCGGGACAGGCCTACCTACGAGCAGTACTTC.